This record covers a single T cell receptor (beta chain). The target antigen is unknown. The CDR3 is made up of 13 amino acids. Germline CDR1 is SGHVS and CDR2 is FNYEAQ. J was trimmed by 4 bases and V by 7 bases; bases with no gene match: 2. Profiling of TCR beta VDJ combinations and CDR3 sequences used genomic DNA as template. TCRdb used MiXCR to reprocess the reads, holding one entry per CDR3 protein. The sample lists approximately 200,000 distinct CDR3 sequences, roughly 64% occurring once. This sample is part of a study of CD8+CD57+ T cells in acquired aplastic anemia. Notes on the study in general: Common to patients and controls were roughly 30 CD8+ CDR3 sequences. Patients and controls had CD8+ Simpson's diversity values that were not significantly distinct.

This receptor was obtained from a human donor with severe aplastic anemia or a healthy control (not recorded which). The rearrangement uses TRBV7-6 and TRBJ1-2; 11 bases match TRBD1. Sequencing was carried out using sorted CD4+, CD8+, or CD8+CD57+ T cells (not recorded which) from PBMCs. The DNA of the CDR3 is TGTGCCAGCACGGGACAGGGGGGCTATGGCTACACCTTC. Protein: CASTGQGGYGYTF.